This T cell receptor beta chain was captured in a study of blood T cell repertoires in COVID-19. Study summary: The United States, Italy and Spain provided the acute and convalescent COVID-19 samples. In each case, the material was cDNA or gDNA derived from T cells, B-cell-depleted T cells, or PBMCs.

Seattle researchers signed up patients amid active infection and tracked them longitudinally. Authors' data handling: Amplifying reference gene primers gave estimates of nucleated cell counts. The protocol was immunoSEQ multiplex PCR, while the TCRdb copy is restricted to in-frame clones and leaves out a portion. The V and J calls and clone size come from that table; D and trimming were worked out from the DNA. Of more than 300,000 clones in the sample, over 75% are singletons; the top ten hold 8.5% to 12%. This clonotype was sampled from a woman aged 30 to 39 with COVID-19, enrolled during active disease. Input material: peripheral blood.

DNA of the CDR3: TGTGCCAGTAGTATAGGCCGGGACTATGAAAACACCGGGGAGCTGTTTTTT. It codes for CASSIGRDYENTGELFF. The rearrangement uses TRBV19 and TRBJ2-2; 7 bases line up with TRBD2. V lost 1 base, J lost 2 bases, and 7 bases stayed unmatched. The CDR3 consists of 17 residues. The germline V gene encodes CDR1 LNHDA and CDR2 SQIVND (reference sequence).